The sequence of this T cell receptor (beta chain) was determined in a study of blood T cell repertoires in COVID-19. This clone showed up just a few times. The assay was immunoSEQ multiplex PCR, and TCRdb's table has in-frame clones only and misses some. The data contain 49,000 or so clones, over 80% of them seen just once; the ten biggest clones take up approximately 8.4%. V lost 4 bases to trimming and J lost 3 bases, with 10 bases between them. Looked up from germline, CDR1 is SGHVS and CDR2 is FQNEAQ. The CDR3 length is 13 residues. The genes are TRBV7-8 and TRBJ2-7; D may be TRBD1 (6 bases). This sequence was found in a man aged 50-60 years with acute or convalescent COVID-19. The material sequenced was peripheral blood. This chain's CDR3 is CASSSLQGYEQYF. CDR3 DNA sequence: TGTGCCAGCAGCTCACTACAGGGCTACGAGCAGTACTTC.